The 27 T cell receptor beta chains in this list originate from one sample, sequenced in a study of T cell repertoires in cytomegalovirus infection. TCRdb redid the calling of the reads with MiXCR, one entry per CDR3 protein. The sample has about 140,000 distinct CDR3 sequences; 6.5% are singletons. The source material was PBMCs. Receptor source: a human donor in good health (CMV status not recorded). Some clones in this sample may be carry-over from other donors' samples.

The V gene is TRBV6-2 or TRBV6-3, the J gene TRBJ1-5; no definite D call. Germline V gene lookup returns CDR1 MNHEY and CDR2 SVGEGT. The CDR3 is 14 residues long. V was pared by 4 bases and J by 7 bases, with 14 bases between. CDR3 nucleotides: TGTGCCAGCAGTTTACAAAGATCTGGACAGCCCCAGCATTTT. It codes for CASSLQRSGQPQHF.

This clonotype has ten or more counts. V gene TRBV11-2 combines with J gene TRBJ1-3; D remains ambiguous. Looked up from germline, CDR1 is SGHAT and CDR2 is FQNNGV. V was pared by 4 bases and J by 4 bases, with 14 bases between. This CDR3 spans 15 amino acids. The CDR3 region has the DNA TGTGCCAGCAGCTCGGTTCTCGGAGGCGGAAACACCATATATTTT. Translation: CASSSVLGGGNTIYF. The whole variable domain, filled in from reference TRBV11-2 and TRBJ1-3, reads EAGVAQSPRYKIIEKRQSVAFWCNPISGHATLYWYQQILGQGPKLLIQFQNNGVVDDSQLPKDRFSAERLKGVDSTLKIQPAKLEDSAVYLCASSSVLGGGNTIYFGEGSWLTVV.

This clonotype was detected ten times or more. The rearrangement uses TRBV29-1 and TRBJ1-1; 10 nucleotides line up with TRBD1. CDR1 and CDR2 (germline): SQVTM, ANQGSEA. The CDR3 runs to 15 residues. J gave up 4 bases and V 6 bases, and 11 bases lay outside the gene matches. The CDR3, as DNA: TGCAGCGTCGATGGGCTCTGGACAGGGGGCACTGAAGCTTTCTTT. This sequence encodes CSVDGLWTGGTEAFF.

This clonotype was seen more than once but under ten times. V usage is TRBV19 and J usage is TRBJ2-5; 8 bases agree with TRBD2. This CDR3 has 16 residues. V lost 5 bases to trimming and J lost 3 bases; unmatched junction nucleotides: 11. CDR1 is LNHDA, CDR2 SQIVND, per germline (reference sequence). CDR3 bases: TGTGCCAGTAGTCCGGCTGGACTAGCTTCCAAAGAGACCCAGTACTTC. Amino acid sequence: CASSPAGLASKETQYF.

This clonotype was seen many times. The V gene is TRBV28, the J gene TRBJ2-1; tentatively, D is TRBD1 (6 bases). From germline, CDR1 is MDHEN and CDR2 SYDVKM. The ends were cut back, 3 bases at V and 3 bases at J, with 12 bases in the middle. The CDR3 extends over 15 amino acids. The CDR3 coding sequence is TGTGCCAGCAGTTTGACCGACAGGATCTACAATGAGCAGTTCTTC. This sequence encodes CASSLTDRIYNEQFF.

This clonotype was counted many times. The chain uses TRBV12-3 or TRBV12-4 and TRBJ1-5; 8 nucleotides line up with TRBD1. The CDR3 runs to 14 residues. V lost 1 base to trimming and J lost 6 bases; unmatched junction nucleotides: 2. CDR3 bases: TGTGCCAGCAGTTTAGAACAGGGGGTTCAGCCCCAGCATTTT. It codes for CASSLEQGVQPQHF.

On this clonotype: Its ends do not fully match the called genes, so a read error is possible. The chain is built from TRBV4-2 and TRBJ1-5; 7 nucleotides agree with TRBD1. Germline V gene lookup returns CDR1 LGHNA and CDR2 YNFKEQ. The CDR3 runs to 17 residues. The CDR3 DNA reads as TGTTCCAGCAGCCAGGGGGTAGGGACGGGGGGCAATCAGCCCCAGCATTTT. Translated, it gives CSSSQGVGTGGNQPQHF.

This clonotype was counted ten times or more. The CDR3 sequence is CSARGQGNQPQHF. In DNA, the CDR3 is TGCAGTGCGAGGGGACAGGGAAATCAGCCCCAGCATTTT. The V gene is TRBV20-1, the J gene TRBJ1-5, with TRBD1 identical over 9 bases. The V gene end was trimmed by 6 bases and the J gene end by 4 bases; junction bases not matched to a gene: 4. The CDR3 covers 13 residues. Germline V gene data show CDR1 as DFQATT and CDR2 as SNEGSKA (reference sequence).

This clonotype was observed at least ten times. This rearrangement joins TRBV2 to TRBJ1-6; 8 nucleotides agree with TRBD1. The germline CDR1 and CDR2 sequences are SNHLY and FYNNEI. The CDR3 has 15 amino acids. After removal of 4 bases from V and 8 bases from J, the junction contained 7 bases not matched to a gene. CDR3 DNA sequence: TGTGCCAGCAGTGGTCGACAGGGGCGCGATTCACCCCTCCACTTT. Its translation is CASSGRQGRDSPLHF.

At least ten counts were recorded for this clonotype. The CDR3 protein is CASSMGQGGSGTEAFF. CDR3 bases: TGTGCCAGTAGTATGGGACAGGGTGGGTCAGGCACTGAAGCTTTCTTT. The V gene is TRBV19, the J gene TRBJ1-1; 9 bases match TRBD1. The CDR3 spans 16 residues. Trimming cost V 3 bases and J 4 bases; bases outside gene matches: 9. The germline V gene has CDR1 LNHDA and CDR2 SQIVND (reference sequence).

The V and J genes are TRBV6-2 or TRBV6-3 and TRBJ2-1; the D is unclear. This CDR3 region has 13 residues. In germline, CDR1 is MNHEY, CDR2 SVGEGT. Deletions cut 0 bases from V and 10 bases from J, with 10 bases between. The CDR3 here is CASSYSLSFEQFF. The CDR3 DNA sequence: TGTGCCAGCAGTTACTCGTTAAGTTTCGAGCAGTTCTTC.

This clonotype was counted ten times or more. V and J are TRBV6-1 and TRBJ1-6; D is perhaps TRBD1 (6 bases). Trimming stripped 6 bases from V and 0 bases from J, with 15 bases between. CDR3 size: 17 residues. The germline CDR1 and CDR2 sequences are MNHNS and SASEGT. The CDR3 DNA is TGTGCCAGCAGCCCGGGGGGCACTCGCTCCTATAATTCACCCCTCCACTTT. It codes for CASSPGGTRSYNSPLHF.

This clonotype was recorded many times. The chain employs TRBV5-1 and TRBJ1-1, with D uncertain. The germline V gene encodes CDR1 SGHRS and CDR2 YFSETQ. Trimming stripped 3 bases from V and 0 bases from J, with 9 bases between. The CDR3 is made up of 14 amino acids. CDR3 region: CASSSGSLNTEAFF. CDR3 DNA sequence: TGCGCCAGCAGCTCCGGGTCCTTGAACACTGAAGCTTTCTTT.

This clonotype was seen many times. V and J are TRBV7-9 and TRBJ2-1; D remains ambiguous. This CDR3 is built from 14 residues. The V end lost 1 base, the J end lost 5 bases, and 9 bases lay between the germline ends. Germline CDR1 reads SEHNR; CDR2 reads FQNEAQ (reference sequence). CDR3 protein: CASSLVSRHNEQFF. The CDR3 DNA is TGTGCCAGCAGCTTAGTATCTAGGCACAATGAGCAGTTCTTC.

Many counts were recorded for this clonotype. The chain recombines TRBV7-9 with TRBJ2-7; the match to TRBD1 covers 8 bases. The germline V gene has CDR1 SEHNR and CDR2 FQNEAQ (reference sequence). The CDR3 covers 14 residues. The junction had 6 bases not matched to a gene; V was cut back by 5 bases and J by 3 bases. The CDR3, as DNA: TGTGCCAGCAGCGGGACAGGACTAATCTACGAGCAGTACTTC. As protein: CASSGTGLIYEQYF.

This clonotype was detected many times. The chain uses TRBV28 and TRBJ1-1; no definite D call. The V end was cut by 8 bases, the J end by 1 base, with 8 bases between. The CDR3 consists of 12 residues. Per germline, CDR1 MDHEN and CDR2 SYDVKM. The CDR3 DNA follows: TGTGCCAGCCTTCGAGCGAACACTGAAGCTTTCTTT. Protein product: CASLRANTEAFF.

This chain connects TRBV20-1 to TRBJ2-5; 7 bases match TRBD1. This CDR3 is 14 amino acids long. Germline CDR1 DFQATT, CDR2 SNEGSKA (reference sequence). The trim removed 6 bases at V and 0 bases at J, leaving 7 bases unmatched. The CDR3 loop reads CSATDRDHQETQYF. The DNA for the CDR3 is TGCAGTGCAACCGACAGGGATCACCAAGAGACCCAGTACTTC.

This clonotype was seen at least ten times. The rearrangement joins TRBV28 to TRBJ1-2, with D unclear. CDR1 and CDR2 from the germline V gene are MDHEN and SYDVKM. V dropped 3 bases and J dropped 4 bases, with 6 bases sitting between them. This CDR3 is 12 amino acids long. CDR3 coding DNA: TGTGCCAGCAGTTTCTCCGGCTATGGCTACACCTTC. This encodes CASSFSGYGYTF.

This clonotype came up many times. The V and J genes are TRBV7-2 and TRBJ2-1; D unclear. CDR3 length: 12 residues. The germline V gene encodes CDR1 SGHTA and CDR2 FQGNSA. The V and J ends lost 3 bases and 8 bases respectively, with 8 bases between them. The CDR3 DNA sequence: TGTGCCAGCAGCTTGGATGGCGATGAGCAGTTCTTC. Amino acid sequence: CASSLDGDEQFF.

This clonotype has a count of ten or more. The chain joins TRBV28 to TRBJ2-1; 9 bases match TRBD2. The length of the CDR3 is 13 residues. Germline loops: CDR1 MDHEN, CDR2 SYDVKM. J gave up 9 bases and V 6 bases, and 6 bases lay outside the gene matches. CDR3 region: CASSPSSGVEQFF. In nucleotides, the CDR3 is TGTGCCAGCAGCCCGTCTAGCGGGGTTGAGCAGTTCTTC.

This clonotype was observed many times. In DNA, the CDR3 is TGCAGCGCCCACGGACAGCCCGACACTGAAGCTTTCTTT. Translation gives CSAHGQPDTEAFF. This sequence joins TRBV29-1 and TRBJ1-1; a weak D match, TRBD1 (6 bases). V was shortened by 7 bases and J by 3 bases, with 15 bases between the two germline ends. Germline lookup yields CDR1 SQVTM and CDR2 ANQGSEA. This CDR3 comprises 13 residues.

The rearrangement links TRBV29-1 to TRBJ1-4, with TRBD1 matching over 7 bases. Germline CDR1 SQVTM, CDR2 ANQGSEA. The CDR3 runs to 11 residues. After removal of 7 bases from V and 6 bases from J, the junction contained 2 bases not matched to a gene. This CDR3 reads CSGRGDEKLFF. The CDR3 bases are TGCAGCGGCAGGGGGGATGAAAAACTGTTTTTT.

This clonotype was seen at least ten times. V usage is TRBV7-2 and J usage is TRBJ2-1, with 8 positions matching TRBD1. The V segment lost 1 base and the J segment 5 bases; nucleotides outside the gene matches: 4. The germline gives CDR1 SGHTA, CDR2 FQGNSA. The CDR3 runs to 15 residues. CDR3 DNA sequence: TGTGCCAGCAGCTTAGACAGGGGGAGCCACAATGAGCAGTTCTTC. Translation: CASSLDRGSHNEQFF.

This clonotype was recorded many times. V and J are TRBV6-2 or TRBV6-3 and TRBJ1-1, with D maybe TRBD1 (5 bases). This CDR3 spans 17 amino acids. V lost 3 bases and J 3 bases, leaving 20 bases between the germline ends. Germline CDR1 is MNHEY and CDR2 is SVGEGT. The CDR3 DNA follows: TGTGCCAGCAGTTATACCGGGGCCCCCCCTGGGGACACTGAAGCTTTCTTT. It yields the protein CASSYTGAPPGDTEAFF.

In this sample, this clonotype turned up a few times. V is TRBV20-1 and J is TRBJ1-2, with D unclear. CDR3 length: 16 residues. The germline V gene encodes CDR1 DFQATT and CDR2 SNEGSKA (reference sequence). The V gene lost 0 bases and the J gene lost 5 bases, with 19 bases spanning the gap. The CDR3 loop is CSARDPLTAPEYGYTF. The CDR3 bases are TGCAGTGCTAGAGATCCCTTAACAGCCCCCGAGTATGGCTACACCTTC.

This clonotype was seen repeatedly, ten times or more. The chain links TRBV5-6 to TRBJ1-2; 7 bases map to TRBD1. Germline V gene sequence: CDR1 SGHDT, CDR2 YYEEEE. The CDR3 is 17 amino acids. With V trimmed by 6 bases and J by 2 bases, 16 bases remained unmatched. This CDR3 reads CASIYLAGGLGNYGYTF. CDR3 coding DNA: TGTGCCAGCATCTACTTGGCAGGGGGACTGGGGAACTATGGCTACACCTTC.

The sample holds a few counts of this clonotype. The CDR3 protein is CATSRSGGSTDTQYF. CDR3 in DNA: TGTGCCACCAGCAGGAGCGGGGGTAGCACAGATACGCAGTATTTT. The V gene is TRBV15, the J gene TRBJ2-3, with 8 bases fitting TRBD2. The V gene end was trimmed by 3 bases and the J gene end by 0 bases; junction bases not matched to a gene: 2. The germline gives CDR1 LNHNV, CDR2 YYDKDF (reference sequence). The CDR3 is 15 amino acids.